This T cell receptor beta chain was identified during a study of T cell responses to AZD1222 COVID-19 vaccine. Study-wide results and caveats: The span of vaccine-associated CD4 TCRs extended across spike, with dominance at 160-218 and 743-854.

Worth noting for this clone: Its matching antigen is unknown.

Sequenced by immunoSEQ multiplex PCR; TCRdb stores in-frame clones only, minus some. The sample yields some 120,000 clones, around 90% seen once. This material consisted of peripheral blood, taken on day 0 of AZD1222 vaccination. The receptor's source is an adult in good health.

CDR3: CASSQPSATQHF. CDR3 DNA: TGTGCCAGCAGCCAACCCTCGGCGACCCAGCATTTT. The rearrangement uses TRBV7-8 and TRBJ1-5; D is uncertain. Looked up from germline, CDR1 is SGHVS and CDR2 is FQNEAQ. Trimming cost V 5 bases and J 11 bases, with 13 bases left between them. The CDR3 runs 12 residues.